The 17 T cell receptor beta chains listed next were all sequenced from one sample in a study of cytomegalovirus exposure and HLA in healthy donors. PCR was performed using 60 Vbeta and 13 Jbeta primers. Sequencing was performed with immunoSEQ multiplex PCR; in TCRdb, only in-frame clones are kept and a portion is missing. The data show 150,000 to 180,000 clones, with around 68% seen just once and 2.1% held by the top ten. Sequenced input: PBMCs. These receptors all come from a man under 40 in good health and CMV-seronegative.

V and J are TRBV5-5 and TRBJ2-7, with 13 bases lining up with TRBD2. The CDR3 runs 14 residues. Looked up from germline, CDR1 is SGHKS and CDR2 is YYEKEE (reference sequence). Trimming removed 4 bases from V and 3 bases from J; junction bases left unmatched: 1. CDR3 DNA: TGTGCCAGCAGCCGGACTAGCGGGGGCTACGAGCAGTACTTC. This encodes CASSRTSGGYEQYF. The full variable domain, with the rest looked up from reference TRBV5-5 and TRBJ2-7, is DAGVTQSPTHLIKTRGQQVTLRCSPISGHKSVSWYQQVLGQGPQFIFQYYEKEERGRGNFPDRFSARQFPNYSSELNVNALLLGDSALYLCASSRTSGGYEQYFGPGTRLTVT.

V gene TRBV5-5 combines with J gene TRBJ2-1; maybe TRBD2 (6 bases). Trimming took 2 bases from V and 1 from J, leaving 10 bases between them. The CDR3 sequence is 15 residues long. Looked up from germline, CDR1 is SGHKS and CDR2 is YYEKEE (reference sequence). CDR3 nucleotides: TGTGCCAGCAGCTTCGGGGGTTTTTCCTACAATGAGCAGTTCTTC. Encoded protein: CASSFGGFSYNEQFF. The whole variable domain, remainder taken from reference TRBV5-5 and TRBJ2-1, is DAGVTQSPTHLIKTRGQQVTLRCSPISGHKSVSWYQQVLGQGPQFIFQYYEKEERGRGNFPDRFSARQFPNYSSELNVNALLLGDSALYLCASSFGGFSYNEQFFGPGTRLTVL.

This clone was counted only a few times. V is TRBV28 and J is TRBJ2-3; D is possibly TRBD1 (6 bases). Deletions cut 6 bases from V and 6 bases from J, with 22 bases between. Germline values: CDR1 MDHEN, CDR2 SYDVKM. This CDR3 is 16 amino acids long. The CDR3 coding sequence is TGTGCCAGCAGCCGAATAACAGGGTCAACGGCGGATACGCAGTATTTT. It codes for CASSRITGSTADTQYF.

Only one count was recorded for this clone. This chain uses TRBV5-1 with TRBJ2-3; TRBD2 agrees at 8 bases. V lost 0 bases to trimming and J lost 5 bases; unmatched junction nucleotides: 5. The CDR3 contains 15 residues. Germline CDR1 reads SGHRS; CDR2 reads YFSETQ. The CDR3 spells CASSLGRGGGDTQYF. CDR3 nucleotides: TGCGCCAGCAGCTTGGGTCGGGGGGGCGGAGATACGCAGTATTTT.

The chain carries TRBV7-2 and TRBJ2-7; no reliable D call. Germline-derived CDR1 and CDR2 are SGHTA and FQGNSA. The CDR3 totals 12 residues. V was shortened by 1 base and J by 4 bases, with 5 bases between the two germline ends. CDR3 residues: CASSLDYYEQYF. As DNA, the CDR3 is TGTGCCAGCAGCTTAGATTATTACGAGCAGTACTTC.

This clone was seen a few times. The V gene is TRBV19, the J gene TRBJ1-4; D call uncertain. Trimming cost V 5 bases and J 6 bases, with 10 bases left between them. Germline V gives CDR1 LNHDA, CDR2 SQIVND (reference sequence). The CDR3 runs to 13 residues. For the CDR3, the DNA is TGTGCCAGTAGTTTAGGGCTTTATGAAAAACTGTTTTTT. It is translated as CASSLGLYEKLFF.

The chain employs TRBV10-3 and TRBJ2-3, with TRBD2 matching 9 bases. Per the germline V gene, CDR1 is ENHRY and CDR2 is SYGVKD. This CDR3 comprises 14 residues. The V segment lost 5 bases and the J segment 1 base; nucleotides outside the gene matches: 1. CDR3 sequence reads: CAISLAGGTDTQYF. The CDR3 DNA reads TGTGCCATCAGTTTAGCGGGGGGCACAGATACGCAGTATTTT.

The J gene is TRBJ2-2, the V gene TRBV10-2; possible D gene TRBD1, 5 bases. The germline V gene has CDR1 WSHSY and CDR2 SAAADI. The CDR3 has 13 amino acids. Trimming shortened V by 6 bases and J by 3 bases, and 8 bases separated the two germline ends. This CDR3 reads CASSSGHTGELFF. The DNA for the CDR3 is TGCGCCAGCAGCTCAGGGCACACCGGGGAGCTGTTTTTT.

CDR3 residues: CASRLRDRGLGSYEQYF. The CDR3 nucleotides read TGTGCCAGCAGACTCCGGGACAGGGGGCTCGGGTCCTACGAGCAGTACTTC. The genes are TRBV27 and TRBJ2-7; 12 bases agree with TRBD1. Germline V gene lookup returns CDR1 MNHEY and CDR2 SMNVEV (reference sequence). The CDR3 extends over 17 amino acids. V lost 6 bases to trimming and J lost 1 base; unmatched junction nucleotides: 10.

The chain carries TRBV7-2 and TRBJ2-7, with TRBD1 matching over 10 bases. The V gene's germline CDR1 is SGHTA and CDR2 FQGNSA. Losses at the gene ends were 5 bases for V and 5 bases for J; bases not matched to a gene: 6. CDR3 size: 14 residues. This CDR3 is CASSVGTGVDEQYF. CDR3 DNA sequence: TGTGCCAGCAGCGTGGGGACAGGGGTGGACGAGCAGTACTTC.

The rearrangement links TRBV5-1 to TRBJ2-3; TRBD1 matches 7 bases. V lost 5 bases to trimming and J lost 1 base; unmatched junction nucleotides: 10. Germline-derived CDR1 and CDR2 are SGHRS and YFSETQ. This CDR3 is 16 amino acids long. The CDR3 nucleotides are TGCGCCAGCAGACGTGGACAGGATGTGGGCACAGATACGCAGTATTTT. It codes for CASRRGQDVGTDTQYF.

The chain combines TRBV6-1 with TRBJ2-2, with TRBD1 identical over 9 bases. The CDR3 loop spans 16 amino acids. V was pared by 3 bases and J by 2 bases, with 4 bases of the junction left unmatched. Germline CDR1 and CDR2: MNHNS and SASEGT. This CDR3 reads CASSDPGQGNTGELFF. The CDR3 coding sequence is TGTGCCAGCAGTGACCCGGGACAGGGTAACACCGGGGAGCTGTTTTTT.

This clone was seen a few times. The chain carries TRBV6-4 and TRBJ2-3; the match to TRBD2 covers 9 bases. V gave up 2 bases and J gave up 2 bases; unmatched junction bases: 2. Germline CDR1 reads MRHNA; CDR2 reads SNTAGT. CDR3 size: 15 residues. The CDR3 region is CASSDGGGATDTQYF. The CDR3, as DNA: TGTGCCAGCAGTGACGGCGGGGGGGCCACAGATACGCAGTATTTT.

The chain employs TRBV5-6 and TRBJ2-1; D uncertain. V was clipped by 4 bases and J by 6 bases, with 14 bases between them. This CDR3 has 14 amino acids. Germline V gene sequence: CDR1 SGHDT, CDR2 YYEEEE. The CDR3 DNA is TGTGCCAGCAGCCCTGGAGTCCTCTTCAATGAGCAGTTCTTC. Its protein is CASSPGVLFNEQFF.

V and J are TRBV27 and TRBJ1-1; D is unresolved. CDR3 length: 13 amino acids. V gave up 3 bases and J gave up 5 bases, with 10 bases separating them. The germline CDR1 and CDR2 sequences are MNHEY and SMNVEV (reference sequence). The CDR3 coding sequence is TGTGCCAGCAGTTTTCAGGCTGGAACTGAAGCTTTCTTT. Encoded protein: CASSFQAGTEAFF.

This chain uses TRBV19 with TRBJ2-2, with TRBD2 as a possible D gene (6 bases). The germline gives CDR1 LNHDA, CDR2 SQIVND (reference sequence). The CDR3 extends over 15 amino acids. Trimming left V 7 bases short and J 7 bases short, with 19 bases between. The CDR3: CASTPLGGVGGELFF. The CDR3 bases are TGTGCCAGTACCCCTTTAGGCGGGGTTGGCGGGGAGCTGTTTTTT. Combining the CDR3 with reference TRBV19 and TRBJ2-2 gives the whole variable domain DGGITQSPKYLFRKEGQNVTLSCEQNLNHDAMYWYRQDPGQGLRLIYYSQIVNDFQKGDIAEGYSVSREKKESFPLTVTSAQKNPTAFYLCASTPLGGVGGELFFGEGSRLTVL.

This clone was detected only a few times. The chain joins TRBV13 to TRBJ2-7; maybe TRBD1 (6 bases). The germline gives CDR1 PRHDT, CDR2 FYEKMQ (reference sequence). V was trimmed by 1 base and J by 5 bases, leaving 15 bases between them. CDR3 length: 15 amino acids. For the CDR3, the DNA is TGTGCCAGCAGCTTAGAGGGGAGCAGGGGCAACGAGCAGTACTTC. Amino acid sequence: CASSLEGSRGNEQYF. The full variable domain, rest sourced from reference TRBV13 and TRBJ2-7, is AAGVIQSPRHLIKEKRETATLKCYPIPRHDTVYWYQQGPGQDPQFLISFYEKMQSDKGSIPDRFSAQQFSDYHSELNMSSLELGDSALYFCASSLEGSRGNEQYFGPGTRLTVT.